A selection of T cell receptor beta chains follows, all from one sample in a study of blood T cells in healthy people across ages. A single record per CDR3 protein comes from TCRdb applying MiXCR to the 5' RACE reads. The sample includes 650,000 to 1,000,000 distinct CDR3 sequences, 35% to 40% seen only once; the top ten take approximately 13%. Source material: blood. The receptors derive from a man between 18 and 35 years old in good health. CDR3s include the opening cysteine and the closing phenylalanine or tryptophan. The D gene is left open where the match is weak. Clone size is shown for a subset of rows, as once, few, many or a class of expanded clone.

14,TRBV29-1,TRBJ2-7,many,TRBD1,TGCAGCGTCCAAAGGACAGGAACCGACTACGAGCAGTACTTC,CSVQRTGTDYEQYF
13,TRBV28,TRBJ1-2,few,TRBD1,TGTGCCAGCAGAACAGGGGCCCGGGGCGGCTACACCTTC,CASRTGARGGYTF
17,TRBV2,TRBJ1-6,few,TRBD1,TGTGCCAGCAGTGAGGGGAGCCCGGGACAGGGGTTTTCACCCCTCCACTTT,CASSEGSPGQGFSPLHF
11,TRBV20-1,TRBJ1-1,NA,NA,TGCAGTGCCATGATGAACACTGAAGCTTTCTTT,CSAMMNTEAFF
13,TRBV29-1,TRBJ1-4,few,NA,TGCAGCGCCGCCCAGGAGCCTAATGAAAAACTGTTTTTT,CSAAQEPNEKLFF
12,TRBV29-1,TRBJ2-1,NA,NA,TGCAGCGTTGAGCTGGCCCCCGGGGAGCAGTTCTTC,CSVELAPGEQFF
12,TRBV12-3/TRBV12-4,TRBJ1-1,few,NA,TGTGCCAGCAGTTTTTTAGAAAGTGAAGCTTTCTTT,CASSFLESEAFF
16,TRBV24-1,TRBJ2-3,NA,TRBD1,TGTGCCACCAGTGATTTCAACGGGACAGGGATAGATACGCAGTATTTT,CATSDFNGTGIDTQYF
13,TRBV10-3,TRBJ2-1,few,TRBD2,TGTGCCATCAGTGTGGGACTAGCGGGGTGGCAGTTCTTC,CAISVGLAGWQFF
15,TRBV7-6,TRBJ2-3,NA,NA,TGTGCCAGCAGCTTAGCAGGGGGATCCCCCCCCCCGCAGTATTTT,CASSLAGGSPPPQYF
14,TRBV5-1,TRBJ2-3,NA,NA,TGCGCCAGCACTAAACGAGATGTCCCAGATACGCAGTATTTT,CASTKRDVPDTQYF
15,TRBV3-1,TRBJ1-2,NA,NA,TGTGCCAGCAGCCAAATAACAGGGCGGATCTATGGCTACACCTTC,CASSQITGRIYGYTF
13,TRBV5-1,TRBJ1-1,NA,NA,TGCGCCAGCAGCCCACTACAGGATTCTGAAGCTTTCTTT,CASSPLQDSEAFF
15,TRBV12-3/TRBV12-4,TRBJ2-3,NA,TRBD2,TGTGCCAGCAGTTTCGCTAGCGGGGGGTCGGATACGCAGTATTTT,CASSFASGGSDTQYF
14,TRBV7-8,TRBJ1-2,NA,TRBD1,TGTGCCAGCACCCCGGGACAGGGTGGCAATGGCTACACCTTC,CASTPGQGGNGYTF
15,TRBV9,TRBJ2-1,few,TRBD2,TGTGCCAGCAGCGTAGGAGCGGGGGGAGGGAATGAGCAGTTCTTC,CASSVGAGGGNEQFF